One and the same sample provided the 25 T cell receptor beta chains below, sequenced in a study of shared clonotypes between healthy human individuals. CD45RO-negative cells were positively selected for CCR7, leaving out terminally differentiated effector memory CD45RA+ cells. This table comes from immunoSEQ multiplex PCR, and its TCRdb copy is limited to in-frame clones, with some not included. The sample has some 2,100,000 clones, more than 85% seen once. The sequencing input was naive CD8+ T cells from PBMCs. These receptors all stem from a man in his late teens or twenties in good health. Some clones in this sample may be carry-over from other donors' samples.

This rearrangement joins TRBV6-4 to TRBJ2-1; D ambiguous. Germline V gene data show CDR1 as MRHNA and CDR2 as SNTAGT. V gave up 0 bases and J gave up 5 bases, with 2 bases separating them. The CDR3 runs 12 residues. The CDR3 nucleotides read TGTGCCAGCAGTGACTCGAACAATGAGCAGTTCTTC. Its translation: CASSDSNNEQFF.

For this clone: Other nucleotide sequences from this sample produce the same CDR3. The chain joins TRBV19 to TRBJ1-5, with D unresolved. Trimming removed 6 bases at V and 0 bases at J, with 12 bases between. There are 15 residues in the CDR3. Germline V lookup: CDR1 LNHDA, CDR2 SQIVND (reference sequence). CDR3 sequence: CASSYDGDSNQPQHF. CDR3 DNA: TGTGCCAGTAGCTACGACGGAGATAGCAATCAGCCCCAGCATTTT.

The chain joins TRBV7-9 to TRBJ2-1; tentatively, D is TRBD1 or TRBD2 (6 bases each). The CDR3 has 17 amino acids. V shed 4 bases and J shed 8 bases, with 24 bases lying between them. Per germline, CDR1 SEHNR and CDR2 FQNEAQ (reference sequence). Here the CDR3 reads CASSSKGGPPRTDEQFF. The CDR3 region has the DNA TGTGCCAGCAGCTCCAAGGGGGGCCCCCCCCGCACCGATGAGCAGTTCTTC.

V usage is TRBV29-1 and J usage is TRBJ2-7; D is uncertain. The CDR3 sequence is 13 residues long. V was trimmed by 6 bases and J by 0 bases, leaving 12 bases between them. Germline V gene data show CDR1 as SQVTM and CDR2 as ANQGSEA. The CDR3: CSVQDGPSYEQYF. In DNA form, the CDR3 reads TGCAGCGTCCAAGACGGCCCCTCCTACGAGCAGTACTTC.

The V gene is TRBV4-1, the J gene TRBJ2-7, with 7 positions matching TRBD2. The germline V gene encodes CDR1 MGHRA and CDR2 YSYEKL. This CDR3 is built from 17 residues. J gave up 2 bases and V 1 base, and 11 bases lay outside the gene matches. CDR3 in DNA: TGCGCCAGCAGCCAAGGGGGTGAGGGAGGGGAAACCTACGAGCAGTACTTC. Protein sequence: CASSQGGEGGETYEQYF.

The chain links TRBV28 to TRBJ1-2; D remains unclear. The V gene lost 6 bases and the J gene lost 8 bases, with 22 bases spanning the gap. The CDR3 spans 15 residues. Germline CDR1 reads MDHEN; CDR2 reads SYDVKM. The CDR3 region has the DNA TGTGCCAGCAGCGCAAACACACGCGTTTTGGTAGGCTACACCTTC. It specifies CASSANTRVLVGYTF.

CDR3 region: CASSLVRDIFSGANVLTF. The CDR3 DNA reads TGTGCCAGCAGTTTAGTCAGGGATATATTCTCTGGGGCCAACGTCCTGACTTTC. V gene TRBV27 combines with J gene TRBJ2-6, with D tentatively TRBD1 (5 bases). The germline gives CDR1 MNHEY, CDR2 SMNVEV (reference sequence). The CDR3 consists of 18 residues. Between the trimmed V and J ends, which lost 2 bases and 0 bases, there was a span of 14 bases.

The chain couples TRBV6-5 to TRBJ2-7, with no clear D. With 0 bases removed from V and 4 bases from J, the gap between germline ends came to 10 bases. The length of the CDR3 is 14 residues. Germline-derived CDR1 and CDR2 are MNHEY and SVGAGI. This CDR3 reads CASSYSAQSYEQYF. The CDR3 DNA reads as TGTGCCAGCAGTTACTCGGCCCAGTCATACGAGCAGTACTTC.

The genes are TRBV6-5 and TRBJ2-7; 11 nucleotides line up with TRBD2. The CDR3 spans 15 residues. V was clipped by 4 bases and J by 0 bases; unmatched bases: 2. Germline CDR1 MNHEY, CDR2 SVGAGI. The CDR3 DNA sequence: TGTGCCAGCAGTTCGACTAGCGGGGTCTCCTACGAGCAGTACTTC. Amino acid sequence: CASSSTSGVSYEQYF.

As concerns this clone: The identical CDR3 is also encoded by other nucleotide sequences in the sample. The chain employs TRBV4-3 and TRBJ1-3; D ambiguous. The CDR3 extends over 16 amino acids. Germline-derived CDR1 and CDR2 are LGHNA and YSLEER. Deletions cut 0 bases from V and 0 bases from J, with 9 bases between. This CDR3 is CASSQDRTVSGNTIYF. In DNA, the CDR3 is TGCGCCAGCAGCCAAGATCGAACAGTCTCTGGAAACACCATATATTTT.

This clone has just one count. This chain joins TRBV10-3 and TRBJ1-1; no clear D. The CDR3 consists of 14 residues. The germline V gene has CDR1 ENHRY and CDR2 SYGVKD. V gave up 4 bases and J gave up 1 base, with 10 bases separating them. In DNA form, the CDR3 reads TGTGCCATCAGTGGGCGATTTGGGAACACTGAAGCTTTCTTT. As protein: CAISGRFGNTEAFF.

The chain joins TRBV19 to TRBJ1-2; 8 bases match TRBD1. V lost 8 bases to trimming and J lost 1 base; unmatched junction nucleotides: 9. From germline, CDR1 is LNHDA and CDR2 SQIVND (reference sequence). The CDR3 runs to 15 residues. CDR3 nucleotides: TGTGCCAGTGGCTTGACAGGGGCCGGTAACTATGGCTACACCTTC. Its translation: CASGLTGAGNYGYTF. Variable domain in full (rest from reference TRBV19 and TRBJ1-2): DGGITQSPKYLFRKEGQNVTLSCEQNLNHDAMYWYRQDPGQGLRLIYYSQIVNDFQKGDIAEGYSVSREKKESFPLTVTSAQKNPTAFYLCASGLTGAGNYGYTFGSGTRLTVV.

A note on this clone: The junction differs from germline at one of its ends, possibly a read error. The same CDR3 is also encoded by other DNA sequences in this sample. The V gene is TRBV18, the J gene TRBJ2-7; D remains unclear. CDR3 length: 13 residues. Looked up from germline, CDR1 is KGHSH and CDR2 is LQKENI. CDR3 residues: CASSPPGPYEQYF. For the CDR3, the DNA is TGTGCCAGCTCCCCACCGGGCCCCTACGAGCAGTACTTC.

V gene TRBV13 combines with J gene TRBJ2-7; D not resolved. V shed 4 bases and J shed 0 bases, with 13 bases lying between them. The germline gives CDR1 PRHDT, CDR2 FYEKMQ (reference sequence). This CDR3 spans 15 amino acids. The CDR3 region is CASSWVAEPSYEQYF. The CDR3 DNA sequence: TGTGCCAGCAGCTGGGTGGCAGAGCCCTCCTACGAGCAGTACTTC.

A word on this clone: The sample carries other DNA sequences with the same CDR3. In nucleotides, the CDR3 is TGCGCCAGCAGCTTGGGGGCAGGAGGTTACGAGCAGTACTTC. The encoded protein is CASSLGAGGYEQYF. The rearrangement uses TRBV5-1 and TRBJ2-7; a possible D gene is TRBD2 (5 bases). There are 14 residues in the CDR3. The V gene lost 0 bases and the J gene lost 4 bases, with 11 bases spanning the gap. Germline lookup yields CDR1 SGHRS and CDR2 YFSETQ.

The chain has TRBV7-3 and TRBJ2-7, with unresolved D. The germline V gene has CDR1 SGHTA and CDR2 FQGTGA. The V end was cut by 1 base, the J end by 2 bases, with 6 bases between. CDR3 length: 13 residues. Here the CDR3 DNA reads TGTGCCAGCAGCTTAAAGGGAACCTACGAGCAGTACTTC. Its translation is CASSLKGTYEQYF.

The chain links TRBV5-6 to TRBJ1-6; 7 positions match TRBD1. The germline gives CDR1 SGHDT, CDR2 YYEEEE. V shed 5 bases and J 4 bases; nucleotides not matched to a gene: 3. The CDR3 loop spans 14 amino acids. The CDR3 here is CASRGQEYNSPLHF. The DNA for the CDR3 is TGTGCCAGCAGAGGACAGGAGTATAATTCACCCCTCCACTTT. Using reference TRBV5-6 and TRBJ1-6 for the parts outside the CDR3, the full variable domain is DAGVTQSPTHLIKTRGQQVTLRCSPKSGHDTVSWYQQALGQGPQFIFQYYEEEERQRGNFPDRFSGHQFPNYSSELNVNALLLGDSALYLCASRGQEYNSPLHFGNGTRLTVT.

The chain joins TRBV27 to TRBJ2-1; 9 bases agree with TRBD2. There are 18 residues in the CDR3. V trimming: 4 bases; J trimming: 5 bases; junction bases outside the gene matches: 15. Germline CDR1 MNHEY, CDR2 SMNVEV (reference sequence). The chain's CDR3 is CASSSRNHVGGRDNEQFF. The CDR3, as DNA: TGTGCCAGCAGTTCGCGCAACCACGTTGGCGGGAGGGACAATGAGCAGTTCTTC.

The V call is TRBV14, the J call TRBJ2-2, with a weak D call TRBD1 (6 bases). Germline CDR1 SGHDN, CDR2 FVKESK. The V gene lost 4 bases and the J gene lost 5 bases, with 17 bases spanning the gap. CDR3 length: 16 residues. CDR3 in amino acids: CASSPLTGRRTGELFF. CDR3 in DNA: TGTGCCAGCAGCCCGCTAACAGGGCGTAGGACCGGGGAGCTGTTTTTT.

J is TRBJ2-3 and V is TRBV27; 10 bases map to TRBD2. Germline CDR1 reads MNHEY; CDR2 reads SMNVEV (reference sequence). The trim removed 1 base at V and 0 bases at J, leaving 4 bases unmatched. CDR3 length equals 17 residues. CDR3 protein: CASSLWGLALSTDTQYF. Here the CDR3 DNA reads TGTGCCAGCAGTTTATGGGGACTAGCGCTAAGCACAGATACGCAGTATTTT.

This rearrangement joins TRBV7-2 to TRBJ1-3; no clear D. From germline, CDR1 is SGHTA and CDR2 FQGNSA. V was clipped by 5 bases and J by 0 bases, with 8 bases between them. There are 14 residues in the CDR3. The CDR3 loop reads CASSPGISGNTIYF. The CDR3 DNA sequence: TGTGCCAGCAGCCCCGGGATCTCTGGAAACACCATATATTTT.

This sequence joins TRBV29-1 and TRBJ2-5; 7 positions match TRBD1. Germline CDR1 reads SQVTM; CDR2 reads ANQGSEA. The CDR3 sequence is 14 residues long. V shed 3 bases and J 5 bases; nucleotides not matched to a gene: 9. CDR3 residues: CSVESTGYMETQYF. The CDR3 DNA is TGCAGCGTTGAGTCGACAGGGTATATGGAGACCCAGTACTTC.

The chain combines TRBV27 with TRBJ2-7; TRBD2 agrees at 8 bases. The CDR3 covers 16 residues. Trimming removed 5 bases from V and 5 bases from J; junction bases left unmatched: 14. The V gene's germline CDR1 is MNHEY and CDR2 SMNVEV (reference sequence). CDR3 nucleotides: TGTGCCAGCAGTCTGAACGCCGGGACTAGGTTCCACGAGCAGTACTTC. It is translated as CASSLNAGTRFHEQYF.

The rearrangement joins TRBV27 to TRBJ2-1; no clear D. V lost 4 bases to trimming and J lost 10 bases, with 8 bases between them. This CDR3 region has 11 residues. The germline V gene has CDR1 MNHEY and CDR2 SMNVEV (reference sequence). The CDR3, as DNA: TGTGCCAGCAGTTGGGCGTCCGAGCAGTTCTTC. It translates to CASSWASEQFF.

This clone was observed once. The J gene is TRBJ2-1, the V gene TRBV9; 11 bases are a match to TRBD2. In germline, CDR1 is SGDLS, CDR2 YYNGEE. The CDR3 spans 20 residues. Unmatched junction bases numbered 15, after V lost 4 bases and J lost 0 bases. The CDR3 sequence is CASSLRTGLAEYDSYNEQFF. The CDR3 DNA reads TGTGCCAGCAGCCTAAGGACGGGACTAGCGGAGTACGACTCCTACAATGAGCAGTTCTTC.